One and the same sample provided the 19 T cell receptor beta chains below, sequenced in a study of T-cell memory formation after mild COVID-19. MiXCR was run by TCRdb on the 5' RACE reads, yielding one entry per CDR3 protein. The sample has roughly 620,000 distinct CDR3 sequences; under 20% are singletons. Source material: PBMCs or a T cell subset sorted from them (not recorded which). The origin of the receptors is an adult woman who had mild COVID-19 (a few samples of this study predate the infection). Cell type and time point are not known.

This CDR3 reads CATSDSRLAGDSGELFF. The CDR3 region has the DNA TGTGCCACCAGTGACTCTAGACTAGCGGGAGACTCCGGGGAGCTGTTTTTT. This sequence joins TRBV24-1 and TRBJ2-2; 12 bases are a match to TRBD2. V was pared by 4 bases and J by 6 bases, with 8 bases of the junction left unmatched. The CDR3 loop spans 17 amino acids. Germline lookup yields CDR1 KGHDR and CDR2 SFDVKD.

This clonotype has at least ten counts. The chain carries TRBV7-2 and TRBJ2-5; 10 bases map to TRBD2. CDR1 is SGHTA and CDR2 is FQGNSA in the germline V gene. Losses at the gene ends were 5 bases for V and 5 bases for J; bases not matched to a gene: 8. This CDR3 contains 15 residues. The CDR3: CASSPSGRAGETQYF. In DNA, the CDR3 is TGTGCCAGCAGCCCGAGCGGGAGGGCCGGGGAGACCCAGTACTTC.

This clonotype was counted a few times. The V and J genes are TRBV6-2 or TRBV6-3 and TRBJ2-2; 10 bases agree with TRBD2. The CDR3 is 16 amino acids. The germline gives CDR1 MNHEY, CDR2 SVGEGT. V lost 9 bases to trimming and J lost 6 bases; unmatched junction nucleotides: 13. The CDR3 loop reads CASASGSFYWSGELFF. For the CDR3, the DNA is TGTGCCAGTGCTAGCGGGAGTTTCTACTGGTCCGGGGAGCTGTTTTTT.

This clonotype was recorded a few times. The chain recombines TRBV6-2 or TRBV6-3 with TRBJ2-2, with no clear D. V was pared by 5 bases and J by 1 base, with 11 bases between. The CDR3 is 15 residues long. Germline CDR1 and CDR2: MNHEY and SVGEGT. The CDR3 DNA follows: TGTGCCAGCAGTCCTATCCCAGGGAACACCGGGGAGCTGTTTTTT. This sequence encodes CASSPIPGNTGELFF.

The table lists this clonotype with a few counts. The chain couples TRBV20-1 to TRBJ2-7, with no clear D. Germline V gives CDR1 DFQATT, CDR2 SNEGSKA (reference sequence). This CDR3 is built from 12 residues. V was pared by 0 bases and J by 3 bases, with 6 bases between. The CDR3 protein is CSARETDYEQYF. Written as DNA, the CDR3 is TGCAGTGCTAGAGAAACGGACTACGAGCAGTACTTC.

This chain links TRBV5-1 with TRBJ2-7; D not resolved. This CDR3 is built from 13 residues. CDR1 is SGHRS, CDR2 YFSETQ, per germline. Trimming cost V 7 bases and J 13 bases, with 24 bases left between them. The CDR3 DNA reads as TGCGCCAGCGCCTCCTGGCACGAGCCCTTGAAATACTTC. This gives the protein CASASWHEPLKYF.

The CDR3 bases are TGCAGTGCTAGACCCCTACTCGACAGTCAGCCCCAGCATTTT. Translated: CSARPLLDSQPQHF. J is TRBJ1-5 and V is TRBV20-1, with a possible D match to TRBD1 (5 bases). Trimming left V 2 bases short and J 6 bases short, with 14 bases between. This CDR3 has 14 amino acids. Germline lookup yields CDR1 DFQATT and CDR2 SNEGSKA (reference sequence).

On this clonotype: Possible read error: a much larger clone is one base away. The chain is built from TRBV18 and TRBJ2-1; D is uncertain. Germline CDR1 is KGHSH and CDR2 is LQKENI. The CDR3 is 17 residues long. CDR3 region: CASSPLALPSSNNEQFF. The CDR3 DNA follows: TGTGCCAGCTCACCATTGGCGCTGCCAAGCTCCAACAATGAGCAGTTCTTC.

This clonotype occurred many times. V and J are TRBV7-9 and TRBJ1-1; maybe TRBD1 (5 bases). Trimming pared 4 bases from V and 6 bases from J, leaving 21 bases between. This CDR3 is 16 amino acids long. Germline V lookup: CDR1 SEHNR, CDR2 FQNEAQ (reference sequence). The CDR3 is CASSSTRGGVGPEAFF. The DNA for the CDR3 is TGTGCCAGCAGCTCAACGCGGGGAGGGGTCGGGCCTGAAGCTTTCTTT. The full variable domain, its missing parts supplied by reference TRBV7-9 and TRBJ1-1, is DTGVSQNPRHKITKRGQNVTFRCDPISEHNRLYWYRQTLGQGPEFLTYFQNEAQLEKSRLLSDRFSAERPKGSFSTLEIQRTEQGDSAMYLCASSSTRGGVGPEAFFGQGTRLTVV.

This chain uses TRBV4-1 with TRBJ1-2; D gene ambiguous. The germline CDR1 and CDR2 sequences are MGHRA and YSYEKL. V was trimmed by 0 bases and J by 7 bases, leaving 15 bases between them. The CDR3 has 15 amino acids. DNA of the CDR3: TGCGCCAGCAGCCAAGATTCGGCAGGACGCAGTGGCTACACCTTC. Translated: CASSQDSAGRSGYTF.

This clonotype was recorded only once. The chain combines TRBV30 with TRBJ2-5; D is unresolved. Germline V gives CDR1 GTSNPN, CDR2 SVGIG (reference sequence). This CDR3 is 13 amino acids long. Trimming left V 2 bases short and J 4 bases short, with 11 bases between. CDR3 nucleotides: TGTGCCTGGAGTTATCTAGGAAGAGAGACCCAGTACTTC. Amino acid sequence: CAWSYLGRETQYF.

The chain combines TRBV7-6 with TRBJ2-2; a possible D gene is TRBD1 (6 bases). The CDR3 covers 19 residues. CDR1 SGHVS and CDR2 FNYEAQ come from the germline V gene. V lost 5 bases and J 5 bases, leaving 27 bases between the germline ends. For the CDR3, the DNA is TGTGCCAGCAGCGGATTACGTGGACAGTCCCCCCGAAGGACCGGGGAGCTGTTTTTT. This gives the protein CASSGLRGQSPRRTGELFF.

V usage is TRBV12-3 or TRBV12-4 and J usage is TRBJ1-5, with 9 bases identical to TRBD1. The CDR3 sequence is 16 residues long. V trimming: 5 bases; J trimming: 1 base; junction bases outside the gene matches: 6. The chain's CDR3 is CASSHAGTGSNQPQHF. The CDR3 region has the DNA TGTGCCAGCAGTCATGCAGGGACAGGGAGCAATCAGCCCCAGCATTTT.

The chain uses TRBV12-3 or TRBV12-4 and TRBJ2-2, with 7 bases identical to TRBD1. The CDR3 totals 13 residues. V dropped 10 bases and J dropped 1; count of bases not matched to a gene: 3. The CDR3 coding sequence is TGTGCCAATCGACAGGGGAACACCGGGGAGCTGTTTTTT. Amino acids: CANRQGNTGELFF.

This clonotype was detected a few times. The chain carries TRBV29-1 and TRBJ2-7; a possible D gene is TRBD1 (6 bases). Trimming pared 5 bases from V and 2 bases from J, leaving 16 bases between. Germline CDR1 and CDR2: SQVTM and ANQGSEA. The CDR3 spans 14 residues. For the CDR3, the DNA is TGCAGCGTTCTAATCCGGGACACAGCCTACGAGCAGTACTTC. This codes for CSVLIRDTAYEQYF.

The CDR3 DNA reads as TGCGCCAGCAGCCAAGATATTTATCCCTCCACCACAGGTCCCGATGCTGAGACCCAGTACTTC. Amino acid sequence: CASSQDIYPSTTGPDAETQYF. The chain recombines TRBV4-1 with TRBJ2-5; D is possibly TRBD1 (5 bases). The CDR3 has 21 amino acids. V was cut by 0 bases and J by 5 bases, with 31 bases left in between. CDR1 MGHRA and CDR2 YSYEKL come from the germline V gene.

The rearrangement joins TRBV3-1 to TRBJ2-7; 10 nucleotides match TRBD2. Germline lookup yields CDR1 LGHDT and CDR2 YNNKEL (reference sequence). The trim removed 1 base at V and 5 bases at J, leaving 8 bases unmatched. The CDR3 is made up of 16 amino acids. CDR3 in DNA: TGTGCCAGCAGCCAAGGGGAGCGGGGGGGCCCAGACGAGCAGTACTTC. Its translation is CASSQGERGGPDEQYF.

J is TRBJ1-1 and V is TRBV6-5; D not certain. The CDR3 runs 14 residues. V lost 3 bases to trimming and J lost 5 bases, with 13 bases between them. Germline CDR1 is MNHEY and CDR2 is SVGAGI. CDR3 nucleotide sequence: TGTGCCAGCAGTTATGTACTGGGCGGGACTGAAGCTTTCTTT. Its protein is CASSYVLGGTEAFF.

This clonotype has more than one count but fewer than ten. V usage is TRBV5-4 and J usage is TRBJ2-1; TRBD2 aligns across 10 bases. V lost 5 bases to trimming and J lost 5 bases; unmatched junction nucleotides: 7. Looked up from germline, CDR1 is SGHNT and CDR2 is YYREEE (reference sequence). The CDR3 contains 15 residues. Here the CDR3 reads CASSLAGVAHNEQFF. The CDR3 nucleotides are TGTGCCAGCAGTCTAGCGGGAGTTGCCCACAATGAGCAGTTCTTC.